Shown below are 13 T cell receptor beta chains from a single sample sequenced in a study of T-cell reconstitution after alpha-beta-depleted transplantation in children. Molecular barcoding with unique molecular identifiers was used for the TCRbeta library. TCRdb redid the calling of the PCR reads with MiXCR, one entry per CDR3 protein. The table records approximately 300,000 distinct CDR3 sequences, more than 9% of them present only once. Here the sequenced sample was peripheral blood, taken 180 days after TCRalphabeta/CD19-depleted stem cell transplant. All receptors derive from a male patient between 2 and 15 years old who had a stem cell transplant for chronic granulomatous disease, so the T cells may come from the graft donor.

This clonotype was observed a handful of times. The chain carries TRBV12-3 or TRBV12-4 and TRBJ2-3; D uncertain. This CDR3 is built from 17 residues. The V end lost 2 bases, the J end lost 1 base, and 16 bases lay between the germline ends. The CDR3 loop reads CASSLIGPAFGTDTQYF. CDR3 coding DNA: TGTGCCAGCAGTTTAATCGGACCAGCGTTTGGCACAGATACGCAGTATTTT.

The table lists this clonotype with many counts. The chain employs TRBV7-2 and TRBJ2-3; D is uncertain. V was clipped by 5 bases and J by 8 bases, with 14 bases between them. The CDR3 consists of 13 residues. Germline loops: CDR1 SGHTA, CDR2 FQGNSA. CDR3 amino acids: CASSATAIGTQYF. CDR3 in DNA: TGTGCCAGCAGCGCCACGGCGATTGGTACGCAGTATTTT.

This clonotype was detected many times. J is TRBJ2-1 and V is TRBV7-6; 8 nucleotides align to TRBD2. CDR3 length: 14 amino acids. J gave up 9 bases and V 4 bases, and 8 bases lay outside the gene matches. Per germline, CDR1 SGHVS and CDR2 FNYEAQ. This chain's CDR3 is CASSSLAGWGEQFF. The CDR3 nucleotides read TGTGCCAGCAGCTCTTTAGCGGGGTGGGGTGAGCAGTTCTTC.

This clonotype was seen many times. The chain links TRBV28 to TRBJ2-3, with 7 bases matching TRBD1. After removal of 6 bases from V and 2 bases from J, the junction contained 8 bases not matched to a gene. In germline, CDR1 is MDHEN, CDR2 SYDVKM. This CDR3 has 15 amino acids. The CDR3 DNA follows: TGTGCCAGCAGCAAGACAGGGTCATACACAGATACGCAGTATTTT. It translates to CASSKTGSYTDTQYF.

With respect to this clonotype: The conserved phenylalanine or tryptophan normally closing the CDR3 is absent here, so this likely arose from a read error. The chain combines TRBV12-3 or TRBV12-4 with TRBJ2-1; 15 bases match TRBD2. J was trimmed by 0 bases and V by 6 bases; bases with no gene match: 6. This CDR3 is 18 amino acids long. The CDR3 reads CASRKGLAGGSSYNEQFI. CDR3 bases: TGTGCCAGCAGAAAAGGACTAGCGGGGGGGAGCTCCTACAATGAGCAGTTCATC.

The chain joins TRBV7-2 to TRBJ2-7; possibly TRBD2 for D (6 bases). CDR3 length equals 14 residues. Germline CDR1 SGHTA, CDR2 FQGNSA. V was pared by 6 bases and J by 8 bases, with 20 bases between. Written as DNA, the CDR3 is TGTGCCAGCAGTTCCGGGACTGGCAGAACGCAGCAGTACTTC. The encoded protein is CASSSGTGRTQQYF.

This clonotype was counted at least ten times. DNA of the CDR3: TGTGCCAGCAGTTTAGAGAACCTCTACAATGAGCAGTTCTTC. Protein: CASSLENLYNEQFF. The chain couples TRBV12-3 or TRBV12-4 to TRBJ2-1; D is unresolved. The length of the CDR3 is 14 residues. V dropped 1 base and J dropped 3 bases, with 7 bases sitting between them.

There are many counts of this clonotype. V gene TRBV20-1 combines with J gene TRBJ1-2; tentatively, D is TRBD1 (5 bases). This CDR3 spans 11 amino acids. With 0 bases removed from V and 8 bases from J, the gap between germline ends came to 7 bases. Germline V CDR1 and CDR2: DFQATT, SNEGSKA (reference sequence). Here the CDR3 DNA reads TGCAGTGCTAGAGAAGGGGAAGGCTACACCTTC. This translates into CSAREGEGYTF.

This clonotype was seen many times. V is TRBV5-1 and J is TRBJ2-2, with 7 bases fitting TRBD2. The J segment lost 6 bases and the V segment lost 0 bases, leaving 5 bases of the junction unmatched. This CDR3 has 15 amino acids. Looked up from germline, CDR1 is SGHRS and CDR2 is YFSETQ. The CDR3: CASSLVAGASGELFF. The CDR3 nucleotides are TGCGCCAGCAGCTTGGTCGCGGGAGCGTCCGGGGAGCTGTTTTTT.

Ten or more counts support this clonotype. This sequence joins TRBV5-6 and TRBJ2-1; perhaps TRBD2 as D (6 bases). The CDR3 totals 14 residues. The V and J ends lost 4 bases and 5 bases respectively, with 13 bases between them. CDR1 and CDR2 from the germline V gene are SGHDT and YYEEEE. CDR3 bases: TGTGCCAGCAGCCGAACCGGAGGGGACAATGAGCAGTTCTTC. This translates into CASSRTGGDNEQFF.

Many counts were recorded for this clonotype. The chain combines TRBV10-3 with TRBJ2-1; D is undetermined. V was pared by 4 bases and J by 5 bases, with 18 bases between. The CDR3 runs 16 residues. Per the germline V gene, CDR1 is ENHRY and CDR2 is SYGVKD. The CDR3 region has the DNA TGTGCCATCAGTGCCTATAAGGGCCTCAATAACAATGAGCAGTTCTTC. The encoded protein is CAISAYKGLNNNEQFF.

This clonotype was recorded at least ten times. The chain has TRBV2 and TRBJ1-5; unclear D gene. The CDR3 length is 13 residues. CDR1 and CDR2 (germline): SNHLY, FYNNEI. V was cut by 4 bases and J by 5 bases, with 9 bases left in between. CDR3 region: CASSAQRDQPQHF. The CDR3 DNA reads TGTGCCAGCAGTGCCCAGCGGGATCAGCCCCAGCATTTT.

In its sample, this clonotype is large. V is TRBV27 and J is TRBJ2-7; D is unresolved. Looked up from germline, CDR1 is MNHEY and CDR2 is SMNVEV (reference sequence). Trimming took off 1 base at V and 2 bases at J, with 9 bases between the two ends. The CDR3 runs to 14 residues. The CDR3: CASSLLGKAYEQYF. CDR3 sequence (DNA): TGTGCCAGCAGTTTATTGGGAAAGGCCTACGAGCAGTACTTC.